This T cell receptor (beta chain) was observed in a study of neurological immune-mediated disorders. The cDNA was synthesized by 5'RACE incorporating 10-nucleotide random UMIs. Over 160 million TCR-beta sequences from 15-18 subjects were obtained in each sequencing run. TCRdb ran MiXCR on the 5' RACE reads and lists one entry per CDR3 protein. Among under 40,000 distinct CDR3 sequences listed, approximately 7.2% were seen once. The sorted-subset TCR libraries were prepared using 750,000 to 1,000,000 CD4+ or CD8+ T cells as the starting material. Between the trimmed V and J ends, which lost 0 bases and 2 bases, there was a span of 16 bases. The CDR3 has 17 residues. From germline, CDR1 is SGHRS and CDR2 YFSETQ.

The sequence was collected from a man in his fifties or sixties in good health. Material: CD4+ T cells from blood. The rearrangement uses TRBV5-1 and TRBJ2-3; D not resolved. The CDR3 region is CASSLDLERLPTDTQYF. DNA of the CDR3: TGCGCCAGCAGCTTGGACTTGGAGCGACTTCCCACAGATACGCAGTATTTT.